Below are 27 T cell receptor beta chains sequenced from a single sample in a study of CD8 T cell repertoires and HIV-1 epitope variants. These receptors' targets are unknown. The protocol was immunoSEQ multiplex PCR, while the TCRdb copy is restricted to in-frame clones and leaves out a portion. The sample has 4,500 to 6,500 clones, approximately 65% seen once. Sequencing input: cultured CD8+ T cells derived from PBMCs. Receptor source: a male donor with HIV.

This clone showed up just once. This chain uses TRBV6-5 with TRBJ1-5; D might be TRBD1 (6 bases). Trimming removed 5 bases from V and 3 bases from J, with 11 bases in between. The CDR3 length is 14 residues. Germline lookup yields CDR1 MNHEY and CDR2 SVGAGI. For the CDR3, the DNA is TGTGCCAGCAGTACAGGGAAATACAATCAGCCCCAGCATTTT. It encodes CASSTGKYNQPQHF.

In its sample, this clone was seen a few times. The rearrangement joins TRBV7-2 to TRBJ2-1; 7 positions agree with TRBD1. The CDR3 is made up of 15 amino acids. V lost 1 base and J lost 2; bases outside the gene matches: 2. Germline assignment: CDR1 SGHTA and CDR2 FQGNSA. The CDR3 DNA is TGTGCCAGCAGCTTAGTAGGGGGCGCCTACAATGAGCAGTTCTTC. Amino acids: CASSLVGGAYNEQFF.

The V and J genes are TRBV6-6 and TRBJ1-6, with a possible D match to TRBD1 (6 bases). The V gene's germline CDR1 is MNHNY and CDR2 SVGAGI (reference sequence). The CDR3 runs 15 residues. The V end lost 0 bases, the J end lost 6 bases, and 9 bases lay between the germline ends. CDR3 nucleotides: TGTGCCAGCAGTTACTCCGGACAGATTAATTCACCCCTCCACTTT. Translation: CASSYSGQINSPLHF.

The rearrangement uses TRBV19 and TRBJ1-1; D is ambiguous. Trimming left V 2 bases short and J 0 bases short, with 7 bases between. The CDR3 is 14 residues long. Germline V gene data show CDR1 as LNHDA and CDR2 as SQIVND (reference sequence). The CDR3 region has the DNA TGTGCCAGTAGTATAAAGGTATTGAACACTGAAGCTTTCTTT. Its protein product is CASSIKVLNTEAFF.

CDR3: CASSLSGPEGNIQYF. The CDR3 nucleotides are TGCGCCAGCAGCTTGTCGGGGCCCGAGGGAAACATTCAGTACTTC. This chain uses TRBV5-1 with TRBJ2-4; D possibly uses TRBD1 or TRBD2 (5 bases each). Per germline, CDR1 SGHRS and CDR2 YFSETQ. V was trimmed by 1 base and J by 6 bases, leaving 14 bases between them. The CDR3 is 15 residues long.

The chain couples TRBV6-6 to TRBJ2-7, with a weak D call TRBD2 (6 bases). Germline V gene lookup returns CDR1 MNHNY and CDR2 SVGAGI (reference sequence). The CDR3 is made up of 14 amino acids. V was clipped by 6 bases and J by 3 bases, with 15 bases between them. CDR3 sequence reads: CASSSRTGLYEQYF. CDR3 coding DNA: TGTGCCAGCAGCTCCCGTACGGGACTCTACGAGCAGTACTTC.

This clone has a handful of counts. The gene calls are TRBV7-9 and TRBJ1-1, with D tentatively TRBD1 (5 bases). The CDR3 consists of 11 residues. Deletions cut 5 bases from V and 12 bases from J, with 13 bases between. Germline-derived CDR1 and CDR2 are SEHNR and FQNEAQ (reference sequence). Written as DNA, the CDR3 is TGTGCCAGCAGCCGGGACCGAGGCACTTTCTTT. Amino acids: CASSRDRGTFF.

The chain joins TRBV7-2 to TRBJ1-5, with D possibly being TRBD1 (5 bases). CDR3 size: 15 residues. Germline V CDR1 and CDR2: SGHTA, FQGNSA. Trimming took off 5 bases at V and 2 bases at J, with 13 bases between the two ends. CDR3 sequence reads: CASSRTQGGNQPQHF. The CDR3 nucleotides are TGTGCCAGCAGCAGAACCCAGGGTGGCAATCAGCCCCAGCATTTT. The full variable domain, rest sourced from reference TRBV7-2 and TRBJ1-5, is GAGVSQSPSNKVTEKGKDVELRCDPISGHTALYWYRQSLGQGLEFLIYFQGNSAPDKSGLPSDRFSAERTGGSVSTLTIQRTQQEDSAVYLCASSRTQGGNQPQHFGDGTRLSIL.

The rearrangement joins TRBV29-1 to TRBJ2-5, with TRBD2 as a possible D gene (5 bases). The ends were cut back, 6 bases at V and 5 bases at J, with 13 bases in the middle. The CDR3 is 12 amino acids. From germline, CDR1 is SQVTM and CDR2 ANQGSEA. The CDR3 here is CSVGEFMETQYF. The CDR3 nucleotides are TGCAGCGTGGGAGAGTTTATGGAGACCCAGTACTTC. The full variable domain, with the rest looked up from reference TRBV29-1 and TRBJ2-5, is SAVISQKPSRDICQRGTSLTIQCQVDSQVTMMFWYRQQPGQSLTLIATANQGSEATYESGFVIDKFPISRPNLTFSTLTVSNMSPEDSSIYLCSVGEFMETQYFGPGTRLLVL.

This clone was detected only once. The junction departs from the called germline gene at one end, perhaps through a read error. This rearrangement joins TRBV5-1 to TRBJ1-6, with a tentative D call TRBD1 (5 bases). Germline V CDR1 and CDR2: SGHRS, YFSETQ. This CDR3 comprises 15 residues. Here the CDR3 DNA reads TGTGCCAGCAGCTTCCTCCAGGGCGTGAATTCACCCCTCCACTTT. Amino acid sequence: CASSFLQGVNSPLHF.

J is TRBJ2-1 and V is TRBV11-2; TRBD2 agrees at 8 bases. Germline V lookup: CDR1 SGHAT, CDR2 FQNNGV. The J segment lost 5 bases and the V segment lost 1 base, leaving 7 bases of the junction unmatched. The CDR3 runs to 16 residues. The CDR3 nucleotides read TGTGCCAGCAGCTTAGGGTCGGGAGGGCCGAACAATGAGCAGTTCTTC. It is translated as CASSLGSGGPNNEQFF.

In DNA form, the CDR3 reads TGTGCCAGCAGAGAGCGGGAGCTCGGGCAGTTCTTC. The encoded protein is CASRERELGQFF. The gene calls are TRBV6-6 and TRBJ2-1, with 8 bases lining up with TRBD2. The length of the CDR3 is 12 residues. Germline V gene lookup returns CDR1 MNHNY and CDR2 SVGAGI (reference sequence). V shed 6 bases, J shed 12 bases, and the junction held 7 bases outside the gene matches.

The rearrangement joins TRBV27 to TRBJ1-5; D not resolved. The CDR3 totals 13 residues. Trimming pared 2 bases from V and 6 bases from J, leaving 8 bases between. Germline CDR1 MNHEY, CDR2 SMNVEV (reference sequence). This CDR3 is CASSLQESQPQHF. CDR3 DNA: TGTGCCAGCAGTTTACAAGAGAGTCAGCCCCAGCATTTT.

The J gene is TRBJ1-3, the V gene TRBV27; no reliable D call. Germline-derived CDR1 and CDR2 are MNHEY and SMNVEV (reference sequence). Trimming left V 9 bases short and J 4 bases short, with 19 bases between. This CDR3 region has 15 residues. The CDR3 DNA follows: TGTGCCAGTTCTACTTCAGGTTCCGTCGGAAACACCATATATTTT. This sequence encodes CASSTSGSVGNTIYF.

The CDR3 is CAIRGGQGLAGASYNEQFF. The CDR3, as DNA: TGTGCCATCAGGGGGGGACAGGGGTTAGCGGGAGCGTCATACAATGAGCAGTTCTTC. The genes are TRBV10-3 and TRBJ2-1; D is perhaps TRBD1 (10 bases). V was pared by 6 bases and J by 4 bases, with 28 bases between. Looked up from germline, CDR1 is ENHRY and CDR2 is SYGVKD. The CDR3 spans 19 residues.

The chain uses TRBV5-8 and TRBJ1-1; D unresolved. The CDR3 loop spans 11 amino acids. Between the trimmed V and J ends, which lost 2 bases and 7 bases, there was a span of 6 bases. CDR1 and CDR2 (germline): SGHTS, YDEGEE. CDR3 in amino acids: CASSFFGEAFF. DNA for the CDR3: TGTGCCAGCAGCTTCTTCGGTGAAGCTTTCTTT. Full variable domain (outside the CDR3, taken from reference TRBV5-8 and TRBJ1-1): EAGVTQSPTHLIKTRGQQATLRCSPISGHTSVYWYQQALGLGLQFLLWYDEGEERNRGNFPPRFSGRQFPNYSSELNVNALELEDSALYLCASSFFGEAFFGQGTRLTVV.

The genes are TRBV7-3 and TRBJ1-1, with D tentatively TRBD1 (6 bases). The V and J ends lost 5 bases and 1 base respectively, with 8 bases between them. CDR1 SGHTA and CDR2 FQGTGA come from the germline V gene. The CDR3 spans 13 residues. CDR3 residues: CASSPGANTEAFF. The DNA of the CDR3 is TGTGCCAGCAGCCCAGGGGCGAACACTGAAGCTTTCTTT.

The chain couples TRBV5-1 to TRBJ2-5; 9 bases align to TRBD1. The CDR3 consists of 14 residues. With 2 bases clipped from V and 4 bases from J, the junction kept 3 bases outside the gene matches. Germline values: CDR1 SGHRS, CDR2 YFSETQ. The CDR3 reads CASSFTGGGETQYF. The CDR3 nucleotides read TGCGCCAGCAGCTTTACAGGGGGCGGAGAGACCCAGTACTTC.

J is TRBJ2-1 and V is TRBV28; 13 bases map to TRBD2. The CDR3 sequence is 17 residues long. V shed 5 bases and J 3 bases; nucleotides not matched to a gene: 7. The germline CDR1 and CDR2 sequences are MDHEN and SYDVKM. CDR3 coding DNA: TGTGCCAGCAGTCCATGGACTAGCGGGAGTCTCTACAATGAGCAGTTCTTC. Translation gives CASSPWTSGSLYNEQFF. Complete variable domain (other parts from reference TRBV28 and TRBJ2-1): DVKVTQSSRYLVKRTGEKVFLECVQDMDHENMFWYRQDPGLGLRLIYFSYDVKMKEKGDIPEGYSVSREKKERFSLILESASTNQTSMYLCASSPWTSGSLYNEQFFGPGTRLTVL.

This chain connects TRBV9 to TRBJ2-5; D is possibly TRBD2 (5 bases). The CDR3 loop spans 15 amino acids. The V gene lost 4 bases and the J gene lost 2 bases, with 15 bases spanning the gap. CDR1 and CDR2 from the germline V gene are SGDLS and YYNGEE. This chain's CDR3 is CASSSAGIDQETQYF. Written as DNA, the CDR3 is TGTGCCAGCAGCTCCGCCGGGATAGATCAAGAGACCCAGTACTTC.

This clone was seen only a few times. The genes are TRBV14 and TRBJ1-1, with TRBD1 as a possible D gene (5 bases). The CDR3 totals 14 residues. The V gene's germline CDR1 is SGHDN and CDR2 FVKESK. Trimming pared 2 bases from V and 6 bases from J, leaving 13 bases between. CDR3 DNA: TGTGCCAGCAGCCAAATCCGGGGGGAGGCTGAAGCTTTCTTT. It is translated as CASSQIRGEAEAFF.

The chain combines TRBV2 with TRBJ1-6; TRBD1 agrees at 10 bases. The CDR3 has 16 amino acids. CDR1 and CDR2 (germline): SNHLY, FYNNEI. The V segment lost 7 bases and the J segment 4 bases; nucleotides outside the gene matches: 7. The DNA of the CDR3 is TGTGCCAGCATTTTGACAGGGGGCGCTTATAATTCACCCCTCCACTTT. This translates into CASILTGGAYNSPLHF. Full variable domain (outside the CDR3, taken from reference TRBV2 and TRBJ1-6): EPEVTQTPSHQVTQMGQEVILRCVPISNHLYFYWYRQILGQKVEFLVSFYNNEISEKSEIFDDQFSVERPDGSNFTLKIRSTKLEDSAMYFCASILTGGAYNSPLHFGNGTRLTVT.

This clone was counted only a few times. V and J are TRBV2 and TRBJ1-1, with 9 nucleotides matching TRBD1. CDR3 length: 16 amino acids. Germline-derived CDR1 and CDR2 are SNHLY and FYNNEI. Trimming cost V 5 bases and J 0 bases; bases outside gene matches: 7. The CDR3: CASSLDRGHLNTEAFF. CDR3 DNA: TGTGCCAGCAGTTTGGACAGGGGACACCTGAACACTGAAGCTTTCTTT.

The genes are TRBV9 and TRBJ1-1, with D unclear. Trimming took 0 bases from V and 10 from J, leaving 16 bases between them. Germline lookup yields CDR1 SGDLS and CDR2 YYNGEE. The CDR3 is 14 amino acids. The CDR3 protein is CASSVGTAGVRAFF. CDR3 sequence (DNA): TGTGCCAGCAGCGTAGGTACGGCAGGAGTTAGAGCTTTCTTT.

This clone was detected a few times. V is TRBV7-2 and J is TRBJ1-1, with no clear D. Germline-derived CDR1 and CDR2 are SGHTA and FQGNSA. This CDR3 comprises 12 residues. The V gene lost 4 bases and the J gene lost 1 base, with 4 bases spanning the gap. CDR3: CASSSPNTEAFF. CDR3 in DNA: TGTGCCAGCAGCTCCCCGAACACTGAAGCTTTCTTT.

A remark on this clone: Other DNA sequences in this specimen translate into the identical CDR3. V gene TRBV5-6 combines with J gene TRBJ2-2; 7 bases agree with TRBD1. V lost 1 base to trimming and J lost 0 bases; unmatched junction nucleotides: 9. Per germline, CDR1 SGHDT and CDR2 YYEEEE. This CDR3 has 18 amino acids. Here the CDR3 DNA reads TGTGCCAGCAGCTTGTTAGGAGCCGGGACAGCGAACACCGGGGAGCTGTTTTTT. It translates to CASSLLGAGTANTGELFF.

V is TRBV7-8 and J is TRBJ1-5, with 9 nucleotides matching TRBD1. The ends lost 8 bases at V and 3 bases at J; junction bases unmatched: 2. The CDR3 totals 13 residues. Germline values: CDR1 SGHVS, CDR2 FQNEAQ. CDR3 loop: CASGQGYNQPQHF. In DNA form, the CDR3 reads TGTGCCAGCGGACAGGGGTACAATCAGCCCCAGCATTTT.